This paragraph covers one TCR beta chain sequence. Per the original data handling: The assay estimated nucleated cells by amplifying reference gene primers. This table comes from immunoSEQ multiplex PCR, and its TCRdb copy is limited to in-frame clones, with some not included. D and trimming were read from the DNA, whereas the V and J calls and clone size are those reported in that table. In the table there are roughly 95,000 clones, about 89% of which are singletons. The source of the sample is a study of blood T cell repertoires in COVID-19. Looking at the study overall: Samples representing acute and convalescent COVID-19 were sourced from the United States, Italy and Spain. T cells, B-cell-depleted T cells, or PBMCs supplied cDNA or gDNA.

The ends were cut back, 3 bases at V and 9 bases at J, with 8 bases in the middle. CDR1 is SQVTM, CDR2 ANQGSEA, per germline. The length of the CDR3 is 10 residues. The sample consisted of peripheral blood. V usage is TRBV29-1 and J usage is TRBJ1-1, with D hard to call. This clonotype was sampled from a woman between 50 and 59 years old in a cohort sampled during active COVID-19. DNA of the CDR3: TGCAGCGTTGACCAGGTCCAAGCTTTCTTT. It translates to CSVDQVQAFF.